This T cell receptor beta chain was captured by sequencing in a study of CD8 T cells in ankylosing spondylitis. TCRdb fed the 5' RACE reads into MiXCR, producing one record per CDR3 protein. The data hold 700,000 to 850,000 distinct CDR3 sequences, with 12% observed a single time. This clonotype was seen a handful of times. What it binds is not known. Study-level points and caveats: Apparently characteristic of ankylosing spondylitis blood was a TCR beta motif (fewer than 10 highly homologous variants). Significant enrichment of disease-linked clones was reported in matched ankylosing spondylitis synovial fluid.

Sequencing was done on a sample of blood, either unsorted or a sorted T cell fraction (not recorded which). This receptor was taken from a male donor with ankylosing spondylitis.

The CDR3 DNA reads as TGTGCCAGCAACCAAGACTGGGGGATTAGCAATCAGCCCCAGCATTTT. This gives the protein CASNQDWGISNQPQHF. This chain connects TRBV6-1 to TRBJ1-5, with D tentatively TRBD1 (5 bases). The CDR3 is 16 residues long. Germline V gives CDR1 MNHNS, CDR2 SASEGT. V was shortened by 7 bases and J by 0 bases, with 16 bases between the two germline ends.